Listed below are T cell receptor beta chains from one sample, sequenced in a study of T cell responses to AZD1222 COVID-19 vaccine. The repertoire was sequenced with immunoSEQ multiplex PCR; TCRdb's copy has only in-frame clones and lacks some. Counted here are about 120,000 clones, approximately 90% occurring once; the ten biggest clones make up roughly 4.7%. This sample comprised peripheral blood, obtained on day 0 of AZD1222 vaccination. The receptor source for this set is an adult in good health. Both conserved end residues are part of each CDR3. Where a row states a size, it is once, few, many or the class of an expanded clone; other rows omit it.

V gene	clone size	J gene	CDR3 protein
TRBV7-9	.	TRBJ2-5	CASSRPGLAASQETQYF
TRBV30	.	TRBJ2-2	CAWRAGELFF
TRBV18	.	TRBJ1-1	CAGQDMPNTEAFF
TRBV7-3	.	TRBJ2-3	CASSLSVGGTGGWGTQYF
TRBV14	.	TRBJ1-6	CASSQEVGPLHF
TRBV29-1	.	TRBJ1-1	CSAQPGGVNTEAFF
TRBV19	.	TRBJ1-5	CASSKTGGYSNQPQHF
TRBV27	.	TRBJ1-1	CASSSQGFMNTEAFF
TRBV15	.	TRBJ1-1	CATSRDHRTGYTEAFF
TRBV3-1/TRBV3-2	.	TRBJ2-1	CASSRWTSGGDEQFF
TRBV28	.	TRBJ2-7	CASASGGYYEQYF
TRBV6-5	.	TRBJ1-2	CASSYLRDRDSGGYTF
TRBV7-8	.	TRBJ1-1	CASSPRPTGALNTEAFF
TRBV9	.	TRBJ2-5	CASSASGGAGETQYF
TRBV7-2	.	TRBJ1-5	CASSLVPGNQPQHF
TRBV19	few	TRBJ2-1	CASSGWGNEQFF
TRBV11-2	.	TRBJ1-5	CASSLAGNQPQHF
TRBV9	.	TRBJ1-6	CASSLTPGGAAPLHF
TRBV3-1/TRBV3-2	once	TRBJ1-2	CASSQVEGHYGYTF
TRBV3-1/TRBV3-2	once	TRBJ1-4	CASSQASGEKLFF
TRBV20-1	.	TRBJ1-1	CSASGRINTEAFF
TRBV19	.	TRBJ2-5	CASSIHPPGQGIQETQYF
TRBV5-8	.	TRBJ1-6	CASSLAVRDGNSPLHF
TRBV19	.	TRBJ1-5	CASSSWDSSNQPQHF
TRBV27	once	TRBJ2-5	CASSIRQAPQETQYF
TRBV19	.	TRBJ2-7	CASSGTGVTYEQYF
TRBV2	.	TRBJ2-5	CASSAGQYQETQYF
TRBV27	.	TRBJ1-2	CASSPRATGVSGYTF
TRBV29-1	.	TRBJ2-5	CSVEDPVGTSGGTQYF
TRBV5-6	.	TRBJ2-3	CASSTRDTQYF
TRBV20-1	.	TRBJ1-4	CSASLQGGGEKLFF
TRBV5-1	.	TRBJ2-1	CASSSRTSGGARGNEQFF
TRBV7-3	.	TRBJ1-1	CASRLTGATEAFF
TRBV4-3	.	TRBJ2-2	CASSLDGTGELFF
TRBV7-8	.	TRBJ2-7	CASSSRQGARYEQYF
TRBV5-1	.	TRBJ2-3	CASSLGGHKTDTQYF
TRBV7-9	.	TRBJ1-1	CASSFPNTEAFF
TRBV9	many	TRBJ1-4	CASSSPGHEKLFF
TRBV10-3	.	TRBJ1-2	CAITQGQVDGYTF
TRBV27	.	TRBJ1-4	CASSPDPGTNEKLFF
TRBV9	.	TRBJ2-4	CATGLAGGKAKNIQYF
TRBV28	.	TRBJ2-1	CASSSLAGRNEQFF
TRBV27	.	TRBJ1-5	CASSADRASNQPQHF
TRBV18	.	TRBJ1-1	CASSPVLQGLSEAFF
TRBV6-4	.	TRBJ2-1	CASSESSGGQGVNEQFF
TRBV27	few	TRBJ2-3	CASRAATGKDTQYF
TRBV19	.	TRBJ1-1	CASSPQRGRHTEAFF
TRBV7-2	.	TRBJ1-1	CASSLRGRGGTEAFF
TRBV4-3	once	TRBJ2-7	CASSFSGTGESYEQYF
TRBV6-5	.	TRBJ1-6	CASRGPFGSPLHF
TRBV5-1	.	TRBJ1-2	CASSFVQGAEGGYTF
TRBV29-1	.	TRBJ2-3	CSGRLDTQYF
TRBV7-3	.	TRBJ2-1	CASSVGTSGYNEQFF
TRBV6-1	.	TRBJ2-7	CASSEASGTGVYEQYF
TRBV5-4	.	TRBJ1-1	CASSPTTGTGLGTEAFF
TRBV5-4	.	TRBJ1-1	CASSLGQANTEAFF
TRBV9	.	TRBJ2-6	CASSPHPTRGTGANVLTF
TRBV13	few	TRBJ1-4	CASKFQGSEKLFF
TRBV7-8	.	TRBJ1-1	CASSSDRGDTEAFF